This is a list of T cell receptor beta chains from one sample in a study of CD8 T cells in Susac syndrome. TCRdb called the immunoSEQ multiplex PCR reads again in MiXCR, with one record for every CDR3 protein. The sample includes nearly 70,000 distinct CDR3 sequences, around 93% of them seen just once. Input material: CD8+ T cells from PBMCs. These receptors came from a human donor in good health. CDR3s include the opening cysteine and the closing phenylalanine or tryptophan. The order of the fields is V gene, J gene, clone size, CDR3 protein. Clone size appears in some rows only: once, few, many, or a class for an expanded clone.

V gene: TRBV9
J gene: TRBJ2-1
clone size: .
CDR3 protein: CASSVGQGPYNEQFF

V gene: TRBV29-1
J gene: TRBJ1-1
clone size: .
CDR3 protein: CSVGRNGEAFF

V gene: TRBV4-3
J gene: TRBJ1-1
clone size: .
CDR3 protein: CASSQSWTGDTEAFF

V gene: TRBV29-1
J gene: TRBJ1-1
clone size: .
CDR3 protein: CSVWNTEAFF

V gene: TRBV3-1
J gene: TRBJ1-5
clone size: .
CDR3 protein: CASSGQGEEYQPQHF

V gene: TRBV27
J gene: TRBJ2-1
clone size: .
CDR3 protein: CASSWGPGEQFF

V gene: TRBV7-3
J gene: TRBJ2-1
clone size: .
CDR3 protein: CASSPPSRNEQFF

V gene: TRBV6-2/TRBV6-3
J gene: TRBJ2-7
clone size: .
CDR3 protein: CASSFPGEQYF

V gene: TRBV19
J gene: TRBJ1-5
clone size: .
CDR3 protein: CASSLGEGYQPQHF

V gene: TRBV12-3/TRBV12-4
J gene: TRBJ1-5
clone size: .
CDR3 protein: CASSRGGQGINQPQHF

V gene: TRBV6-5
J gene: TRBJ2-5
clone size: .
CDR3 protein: CASSYGTGGQETQYF

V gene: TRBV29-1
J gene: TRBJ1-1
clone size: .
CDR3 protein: CSVGQGAFF

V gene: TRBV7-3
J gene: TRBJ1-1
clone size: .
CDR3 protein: CASSSTNSAEAFF

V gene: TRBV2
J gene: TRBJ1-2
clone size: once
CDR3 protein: CASSEVGRATGGYTF

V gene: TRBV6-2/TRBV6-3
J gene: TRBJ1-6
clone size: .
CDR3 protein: CASRKNPGSSYNSPLHF

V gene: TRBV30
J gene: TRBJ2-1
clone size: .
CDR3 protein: CAWRGEGSYNEQFF

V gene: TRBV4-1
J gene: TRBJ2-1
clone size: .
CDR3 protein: CASSQGLASEQFF

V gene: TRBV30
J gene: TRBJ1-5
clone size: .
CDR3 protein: CAWGLYSNQSQHF

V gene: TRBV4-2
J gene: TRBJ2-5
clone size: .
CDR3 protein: CASSQDPLAGFAETQYF

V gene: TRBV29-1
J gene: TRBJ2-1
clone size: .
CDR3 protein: CSVGGVAGDDWDSYNEQFF

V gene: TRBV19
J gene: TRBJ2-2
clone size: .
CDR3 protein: CASSIYRVNTGELFF

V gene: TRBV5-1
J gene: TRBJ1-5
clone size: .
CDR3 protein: CASSLGQGGDQPQHF

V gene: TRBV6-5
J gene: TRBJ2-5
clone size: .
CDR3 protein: CASSYSQGGETQYF

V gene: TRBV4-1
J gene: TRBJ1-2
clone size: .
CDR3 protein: CASSQPTGGDGYTF

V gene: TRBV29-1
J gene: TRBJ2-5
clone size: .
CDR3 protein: CSVEAPTKRETQYF

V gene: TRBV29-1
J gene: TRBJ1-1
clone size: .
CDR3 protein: CSGTYGIEAFF

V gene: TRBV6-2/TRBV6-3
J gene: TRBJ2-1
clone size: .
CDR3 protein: CASTPGRGPYNEQFF

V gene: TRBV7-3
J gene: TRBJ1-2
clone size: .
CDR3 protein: CASSFGQGDLGYTF

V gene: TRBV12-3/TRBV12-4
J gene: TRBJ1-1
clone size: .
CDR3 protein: CASSSHKGLAEAFF

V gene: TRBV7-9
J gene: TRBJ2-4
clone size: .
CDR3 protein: CASSLVSLAGENIQYF

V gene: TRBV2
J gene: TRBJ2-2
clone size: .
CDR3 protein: CASRGRGRLGELFF

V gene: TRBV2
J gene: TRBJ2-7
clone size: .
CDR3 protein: CASTPTWEQYF

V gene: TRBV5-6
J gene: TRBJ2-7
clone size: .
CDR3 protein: CASTGAGNSYEQYF

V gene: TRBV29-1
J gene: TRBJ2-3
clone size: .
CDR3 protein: CSVFVETTDTQYF

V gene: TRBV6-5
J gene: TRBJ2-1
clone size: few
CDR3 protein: CASSTSGGYNEQFF

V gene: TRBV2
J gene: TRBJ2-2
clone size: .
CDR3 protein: CASRAGRGTGELFF

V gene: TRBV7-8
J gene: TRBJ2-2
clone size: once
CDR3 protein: CASSKGDTGELFF

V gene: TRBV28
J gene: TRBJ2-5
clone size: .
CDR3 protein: CASSLSNQETQYF

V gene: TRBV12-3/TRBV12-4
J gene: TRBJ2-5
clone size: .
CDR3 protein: CASRTGTAQETQYF

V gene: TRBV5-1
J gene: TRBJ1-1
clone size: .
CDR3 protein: CASSPMAGTEAFF

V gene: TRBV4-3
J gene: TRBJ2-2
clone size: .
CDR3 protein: CASSHQPGQGNGELFF

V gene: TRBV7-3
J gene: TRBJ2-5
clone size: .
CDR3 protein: CASSFQMETQYF

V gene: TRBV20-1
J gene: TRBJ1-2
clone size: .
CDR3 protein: CSARWDSRHYGYTF

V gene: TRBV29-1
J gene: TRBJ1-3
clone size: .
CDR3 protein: CSVAKVGTGEGSGNTIYF

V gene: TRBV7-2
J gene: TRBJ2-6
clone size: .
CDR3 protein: CASPRVTGANVLTF

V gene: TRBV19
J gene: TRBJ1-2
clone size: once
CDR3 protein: CASSPDKNYGYTF

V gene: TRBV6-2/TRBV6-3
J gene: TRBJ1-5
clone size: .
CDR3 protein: CASSYFEGIGSQHF

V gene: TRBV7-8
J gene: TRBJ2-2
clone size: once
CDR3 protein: CASSLRTSGSTGELFF

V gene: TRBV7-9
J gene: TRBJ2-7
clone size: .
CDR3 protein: CASSLREIPYEQYF

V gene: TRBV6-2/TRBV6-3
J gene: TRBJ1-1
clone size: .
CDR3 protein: CASSFPGTVNTEAFF

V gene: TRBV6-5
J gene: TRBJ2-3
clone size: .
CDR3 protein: CASSSPSPGTDTQYF

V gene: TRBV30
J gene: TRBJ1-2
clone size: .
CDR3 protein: CAWSPGQGATYGYTF

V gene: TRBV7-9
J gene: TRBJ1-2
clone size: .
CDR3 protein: CASSRTGQGDGYTF

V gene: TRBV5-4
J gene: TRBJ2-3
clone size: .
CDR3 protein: CASSWGADTQYF

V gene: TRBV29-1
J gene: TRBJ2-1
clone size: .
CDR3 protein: CSVEPPGQGHNEQFF